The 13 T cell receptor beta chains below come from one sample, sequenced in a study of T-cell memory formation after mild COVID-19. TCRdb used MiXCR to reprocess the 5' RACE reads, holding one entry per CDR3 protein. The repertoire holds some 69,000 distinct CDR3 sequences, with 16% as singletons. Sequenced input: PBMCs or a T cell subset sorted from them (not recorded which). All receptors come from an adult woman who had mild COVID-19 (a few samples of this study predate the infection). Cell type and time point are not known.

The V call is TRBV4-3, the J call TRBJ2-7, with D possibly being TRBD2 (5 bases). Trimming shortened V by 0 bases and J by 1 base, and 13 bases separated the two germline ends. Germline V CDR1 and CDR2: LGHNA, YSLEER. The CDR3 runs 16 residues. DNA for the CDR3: TGCGCCAGCAGCCAAGAATGGGGAAGCGGATCCTACGAGCAGTACTTC. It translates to CASSQEWGSGSYEQYF.

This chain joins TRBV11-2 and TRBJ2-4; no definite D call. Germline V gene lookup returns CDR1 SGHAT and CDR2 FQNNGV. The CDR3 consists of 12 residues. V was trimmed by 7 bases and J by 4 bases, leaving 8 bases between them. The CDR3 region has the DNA TGTGCCAGCAAAGACTTTAAAAACATTCAGTACTTC. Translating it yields CASKDFKNIQYF.

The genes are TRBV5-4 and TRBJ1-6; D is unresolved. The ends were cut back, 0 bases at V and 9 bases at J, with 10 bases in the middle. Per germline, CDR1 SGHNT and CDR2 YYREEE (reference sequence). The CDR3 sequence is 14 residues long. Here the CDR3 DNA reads TGTGCCAGCAGCTTGGGGGGTGAGGGTTCACCCCTCCACTTT. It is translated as CASSLGGEGSPLHF.

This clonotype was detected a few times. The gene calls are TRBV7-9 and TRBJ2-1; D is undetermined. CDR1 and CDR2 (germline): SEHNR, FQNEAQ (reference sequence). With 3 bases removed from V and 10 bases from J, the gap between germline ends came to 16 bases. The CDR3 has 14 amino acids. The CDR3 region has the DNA TGTGCCAGCAGCTTTTCGGGCCCTAAGACCGAGCAGTTCTTC. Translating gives CASSFSGPKTEQFF.

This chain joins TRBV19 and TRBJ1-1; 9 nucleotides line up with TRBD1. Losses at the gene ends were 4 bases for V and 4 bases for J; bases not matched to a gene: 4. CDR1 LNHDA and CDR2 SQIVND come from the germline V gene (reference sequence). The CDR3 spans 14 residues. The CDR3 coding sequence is TGTGCCAGTAGTACCGGGACAGGGCGCACTGAAGCTTTCTTT. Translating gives CASSTGTGRTEAFF. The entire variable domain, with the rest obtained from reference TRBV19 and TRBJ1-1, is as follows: DGGITQSPKYLFRKEGQNVTLSCEQNLNHDAMYWYRQDPGQGLRLIYYSQIVNDFQKGDIAEGYSVSREKKESFPLTVTSAQKNPTAFYLCASSTGTGRTEAFFGQGTRLTVV.

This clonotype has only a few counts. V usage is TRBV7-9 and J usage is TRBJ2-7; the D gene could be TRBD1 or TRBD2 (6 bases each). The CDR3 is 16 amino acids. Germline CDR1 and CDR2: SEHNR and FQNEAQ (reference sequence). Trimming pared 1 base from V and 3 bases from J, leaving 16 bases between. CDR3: CASSLVGGGRDYEQYF. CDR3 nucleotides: TGTGCCAGCAGCTTAGTAGGGGGAGGCCGAGACTACGAGCAGTACTTC.

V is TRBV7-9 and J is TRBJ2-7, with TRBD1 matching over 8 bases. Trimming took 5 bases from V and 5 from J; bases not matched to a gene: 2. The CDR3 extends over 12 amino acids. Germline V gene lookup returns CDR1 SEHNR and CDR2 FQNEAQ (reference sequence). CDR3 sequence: CASSGQGHEQYF. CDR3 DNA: TGTGCCAGCAGCGGACAGGGACACGAGCAGTACTTC.

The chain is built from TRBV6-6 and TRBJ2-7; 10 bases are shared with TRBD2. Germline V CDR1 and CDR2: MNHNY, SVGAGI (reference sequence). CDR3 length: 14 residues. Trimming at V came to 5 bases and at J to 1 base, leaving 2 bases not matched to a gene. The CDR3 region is CASSVLAGSYEQYF. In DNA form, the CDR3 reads TGTGCCAGCAGTGTACTAGCGGGATCCTACGAGCAGTACTTC.

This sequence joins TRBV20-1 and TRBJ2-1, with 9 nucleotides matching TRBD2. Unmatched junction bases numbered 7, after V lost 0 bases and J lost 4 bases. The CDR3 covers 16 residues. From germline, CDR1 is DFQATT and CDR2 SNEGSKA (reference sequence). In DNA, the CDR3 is TGCAGTGCTAGAGATCCCGCGGGAGGGAGATACAATGAGCAGTTCTTC. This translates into CSARDPAGGRYNEQFF.

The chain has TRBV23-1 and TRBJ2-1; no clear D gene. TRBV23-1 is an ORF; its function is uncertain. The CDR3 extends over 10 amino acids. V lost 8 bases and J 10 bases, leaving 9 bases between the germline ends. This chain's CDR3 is CASPVGEQFF. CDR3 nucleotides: TGCGCCAGCCCTGTGGGGGAGCAGTTCTTC.

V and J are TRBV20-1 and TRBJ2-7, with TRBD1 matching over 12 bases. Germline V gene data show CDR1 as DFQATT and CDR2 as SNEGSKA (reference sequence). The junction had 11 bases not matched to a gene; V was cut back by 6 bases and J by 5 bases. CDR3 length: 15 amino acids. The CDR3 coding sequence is TGCAGTGCCCCAGTCCCGGGACAGGGGGCCGACGAGCAGTACTTC. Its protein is CSAPVPGQGADEQYF.

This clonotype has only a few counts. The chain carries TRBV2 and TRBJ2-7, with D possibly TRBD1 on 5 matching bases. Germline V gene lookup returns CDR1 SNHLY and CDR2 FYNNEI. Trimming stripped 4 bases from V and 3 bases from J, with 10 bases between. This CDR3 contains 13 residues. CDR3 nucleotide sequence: TGTGCCAGCAGTGTCCCTGGACACTACGAGCAGTACTTC. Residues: CASSVPGHYEQYF.

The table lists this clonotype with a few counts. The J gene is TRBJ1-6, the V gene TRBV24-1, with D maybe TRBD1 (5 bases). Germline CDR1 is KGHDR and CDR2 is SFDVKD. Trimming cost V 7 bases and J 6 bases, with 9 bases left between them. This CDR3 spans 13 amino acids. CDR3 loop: CATSKGINSPLHF. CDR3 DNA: TGTGCCACCAGCAAGGGGATTAATTCACCCCTCCACTTT.